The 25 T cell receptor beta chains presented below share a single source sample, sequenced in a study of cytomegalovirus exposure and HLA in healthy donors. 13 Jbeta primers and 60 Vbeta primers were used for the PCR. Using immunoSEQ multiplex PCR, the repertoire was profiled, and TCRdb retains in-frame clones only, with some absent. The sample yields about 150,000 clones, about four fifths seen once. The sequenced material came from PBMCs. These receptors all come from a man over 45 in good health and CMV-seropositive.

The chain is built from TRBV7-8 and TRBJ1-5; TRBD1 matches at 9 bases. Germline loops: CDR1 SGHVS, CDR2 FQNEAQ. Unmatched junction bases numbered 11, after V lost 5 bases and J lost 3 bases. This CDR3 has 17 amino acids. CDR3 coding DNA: TGTGCCAGCAGCGCAGAATCCGGGACAGGGCACAATCAGCCCCAGCATTTT. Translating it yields CASSAESGTGHNQPQHF.

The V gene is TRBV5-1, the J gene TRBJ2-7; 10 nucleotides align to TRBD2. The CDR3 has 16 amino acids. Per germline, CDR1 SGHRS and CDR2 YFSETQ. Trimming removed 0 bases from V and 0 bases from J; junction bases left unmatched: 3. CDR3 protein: CASSLDPSGSSYEQYF. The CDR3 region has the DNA TGCGCCAGCAGCTTGGACCCTAGCGGGAGCTCCTACGAGCAGTACTTC.

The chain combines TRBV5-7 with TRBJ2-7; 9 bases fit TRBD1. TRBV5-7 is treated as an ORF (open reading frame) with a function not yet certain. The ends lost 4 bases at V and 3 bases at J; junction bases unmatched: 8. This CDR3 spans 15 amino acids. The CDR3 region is CASSTTGTGLYEQYF. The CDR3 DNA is TGTGCCAGCAGCACCACCGGGACAGGGCTCTACGAGCAGTACTTC.

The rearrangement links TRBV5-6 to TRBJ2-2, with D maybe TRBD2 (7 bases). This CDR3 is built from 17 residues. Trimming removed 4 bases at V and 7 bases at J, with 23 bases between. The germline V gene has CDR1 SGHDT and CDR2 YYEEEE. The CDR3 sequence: CASSRPGGGSAIGELFF. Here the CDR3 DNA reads TGTGCCAGCAGCCGCCCGGGGGGCGGGAGTGCTATCGGGGAGCTGTTTTTT.

The chain's CDR3 is CAISVTAQETQYF. CDR3 in DNA: TGTGCCATCAGTGTAACAGCCCAAGAGACCCAGTACTTC. V and J are TRBV10-3 and TRBJ2-5; no clear D. V lost 4 bases, J lost 1 base, and 7 bases lay in between. This CDR3 contains 13 residues. In germline, CDR1 is ENHRY, CDR2 SYGVKD.

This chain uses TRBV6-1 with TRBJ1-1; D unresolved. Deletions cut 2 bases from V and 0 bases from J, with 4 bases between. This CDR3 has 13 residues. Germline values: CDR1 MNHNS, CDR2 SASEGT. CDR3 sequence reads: CASSEQLNTEAFF. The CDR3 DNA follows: TGTGCCAGCAGTGAACAGTTGAACACTGAAGCTTTCTTT.

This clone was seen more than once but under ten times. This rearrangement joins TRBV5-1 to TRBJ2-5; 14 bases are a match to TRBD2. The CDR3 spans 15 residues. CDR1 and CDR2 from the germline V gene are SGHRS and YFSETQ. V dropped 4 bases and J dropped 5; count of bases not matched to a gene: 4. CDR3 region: CASSRGLAGDETQYF. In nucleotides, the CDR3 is TGCGCCAGCAGCCGGGGACTAGCGGGAGATGAGACCCAGTACTTC.

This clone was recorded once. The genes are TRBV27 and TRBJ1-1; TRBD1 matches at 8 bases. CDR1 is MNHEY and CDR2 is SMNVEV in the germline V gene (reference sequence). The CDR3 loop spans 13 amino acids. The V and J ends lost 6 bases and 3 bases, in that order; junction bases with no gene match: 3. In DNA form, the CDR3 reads TGTGCCAGCAGGAAGACAGGGGACACTGAAGCTTTCTTT. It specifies CASRKTGDTEAFF.

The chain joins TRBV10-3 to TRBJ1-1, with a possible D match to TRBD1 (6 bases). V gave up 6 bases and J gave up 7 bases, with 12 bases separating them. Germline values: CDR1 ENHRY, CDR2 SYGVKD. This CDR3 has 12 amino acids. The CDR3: CAIRDTGSEAFF. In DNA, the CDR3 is TGTGCCATCAGGGATACAGGGAGTGAAGCTTTCTTT.

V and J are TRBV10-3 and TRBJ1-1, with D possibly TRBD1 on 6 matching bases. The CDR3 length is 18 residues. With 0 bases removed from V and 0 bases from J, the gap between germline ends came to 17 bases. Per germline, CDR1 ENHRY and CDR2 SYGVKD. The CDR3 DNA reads TGTGCCATCAGTGAGTCGATATTGAGGGGGGGGATGAACACTGAAGCTTTCTTT. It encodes CAISESILRGGMNTEAFF.

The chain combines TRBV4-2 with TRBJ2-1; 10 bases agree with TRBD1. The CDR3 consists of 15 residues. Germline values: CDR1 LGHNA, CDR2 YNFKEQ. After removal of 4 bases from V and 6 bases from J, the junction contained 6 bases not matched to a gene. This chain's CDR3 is CASSLGTGDFNEQFF. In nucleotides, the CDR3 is TGTGCCAGCAGCCTTGGGACAGGGGATTTCAATGAGCAGTTCTTC.

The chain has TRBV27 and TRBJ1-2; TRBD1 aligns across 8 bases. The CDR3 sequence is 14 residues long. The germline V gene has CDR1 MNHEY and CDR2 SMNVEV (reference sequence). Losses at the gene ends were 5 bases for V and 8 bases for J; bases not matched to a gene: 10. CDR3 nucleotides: TGTGCCAGCAGTCCACAGGGGGGGACAGACGGCTACACCTTC. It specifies CASSPQGGTDGYTF.

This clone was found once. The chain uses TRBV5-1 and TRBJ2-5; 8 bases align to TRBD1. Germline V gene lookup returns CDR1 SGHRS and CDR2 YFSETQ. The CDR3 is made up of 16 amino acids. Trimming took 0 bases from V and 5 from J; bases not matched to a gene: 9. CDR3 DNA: TGCGCCAGCAGCTTGGGCTACGGACAGGGATTTGAGACCCAGTACTTC. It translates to CASSLGYGQGFETQYF.

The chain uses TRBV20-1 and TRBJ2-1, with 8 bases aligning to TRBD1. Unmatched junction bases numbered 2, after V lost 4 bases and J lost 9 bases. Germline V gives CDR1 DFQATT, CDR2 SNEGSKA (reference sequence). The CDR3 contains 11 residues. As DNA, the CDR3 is TGCAGTGCTACAGGGGGCCGTGAGCAGTTCTTC. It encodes CSATGGREQFF.

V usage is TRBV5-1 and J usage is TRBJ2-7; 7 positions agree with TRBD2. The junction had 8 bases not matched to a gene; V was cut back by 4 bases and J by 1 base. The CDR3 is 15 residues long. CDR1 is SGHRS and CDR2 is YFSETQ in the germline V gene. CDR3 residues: CASSEASGASYEQYF. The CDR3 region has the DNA TGCGCCAGCAGCGAGGCTAGCGGAGCGTCCTACGAGCAGTACTTC.

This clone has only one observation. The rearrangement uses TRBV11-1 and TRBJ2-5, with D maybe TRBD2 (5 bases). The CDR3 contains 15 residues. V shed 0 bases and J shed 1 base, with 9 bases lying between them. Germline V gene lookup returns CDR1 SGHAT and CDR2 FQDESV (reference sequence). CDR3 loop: CASSLAGETQETQYF. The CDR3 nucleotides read TGTGCCAGCAGCTTAGCCGGGGAGACCCAAGAGACCCAGTACTTC.

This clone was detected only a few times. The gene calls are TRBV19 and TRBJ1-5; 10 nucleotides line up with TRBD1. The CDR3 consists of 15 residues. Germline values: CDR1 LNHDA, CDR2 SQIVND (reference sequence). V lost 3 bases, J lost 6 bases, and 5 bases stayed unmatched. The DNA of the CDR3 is TGTGCCAGTAGTATCCCGGGACAGGGGCCTCAGCCCCAGCATTTT. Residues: CASSIPGQGPQPQHF. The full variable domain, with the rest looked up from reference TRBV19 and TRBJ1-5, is DGGITQSPKYLFRKEGQNVTLSCEQNLNHDAMYWYRQDPGQGLRLIYYSQIVNDFQKGDIAEGYSVSREKKESFPLTVTSAQKNPTAFYLCASSIPGQGPQPQHFGDGTRLSIL.

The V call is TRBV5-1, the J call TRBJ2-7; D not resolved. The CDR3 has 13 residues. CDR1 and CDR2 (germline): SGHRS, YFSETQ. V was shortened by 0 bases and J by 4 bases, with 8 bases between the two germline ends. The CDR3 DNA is TGCGCCAGCAGCTTGGCCTTCGGTTACGAGCAGTACTTC. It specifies CASSLAFGYEQYF.

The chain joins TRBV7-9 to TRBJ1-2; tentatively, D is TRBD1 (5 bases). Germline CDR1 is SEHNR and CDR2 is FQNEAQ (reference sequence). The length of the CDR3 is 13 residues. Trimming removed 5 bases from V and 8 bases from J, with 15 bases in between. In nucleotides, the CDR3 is TGTGCCAGCAGCCCTTCGCCAGGGTTCGGCTACACCTTC. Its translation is CASSPSPGFGYTF. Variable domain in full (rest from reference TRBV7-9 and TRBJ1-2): DTGVSQNPRHKITKRGQNVTFRCDPISEHNRLYWYRQTLGQGPEFLTYFQNEAQLEKSRLLSDRFSAERPKGSFSTLEIQRTEQGDSAMYLCASSPSPGFGYTFGSGTRLTVV.

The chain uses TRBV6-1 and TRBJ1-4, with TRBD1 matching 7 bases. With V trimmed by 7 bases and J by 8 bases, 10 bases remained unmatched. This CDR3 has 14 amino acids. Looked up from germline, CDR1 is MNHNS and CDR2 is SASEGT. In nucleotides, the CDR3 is TGTGCCAGCACTAGACAGGGTCTGTGGGAAAAACTGTTTTTT. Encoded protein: CASTRQGLWEKLFF.

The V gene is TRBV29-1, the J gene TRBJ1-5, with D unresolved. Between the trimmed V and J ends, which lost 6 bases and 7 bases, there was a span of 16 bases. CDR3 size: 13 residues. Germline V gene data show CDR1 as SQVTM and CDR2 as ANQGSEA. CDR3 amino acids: CSVEELVGQPQHF. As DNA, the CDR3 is TGCAGCGTGGAGGAGTTAGTGGGGCAGCCCCAGCATTTT.

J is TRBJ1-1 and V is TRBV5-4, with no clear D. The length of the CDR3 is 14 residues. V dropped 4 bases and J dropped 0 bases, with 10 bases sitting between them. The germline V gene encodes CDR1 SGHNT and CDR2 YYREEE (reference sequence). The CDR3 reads CASSPENMNTEAFF. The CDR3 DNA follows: TGTGCCAGCAGCCCGGAGAACATGAACACTGAAGCTTTCTTT.

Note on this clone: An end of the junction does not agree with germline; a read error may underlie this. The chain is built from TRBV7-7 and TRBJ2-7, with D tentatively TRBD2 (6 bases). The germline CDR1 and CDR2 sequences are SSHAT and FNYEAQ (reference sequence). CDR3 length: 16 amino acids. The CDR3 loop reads CASSLGWRDPTYEQYF. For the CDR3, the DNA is TGTGCTAGCAGCTTAGGATGGCGGGATCCGACCTACGAGCAGTACTTC.

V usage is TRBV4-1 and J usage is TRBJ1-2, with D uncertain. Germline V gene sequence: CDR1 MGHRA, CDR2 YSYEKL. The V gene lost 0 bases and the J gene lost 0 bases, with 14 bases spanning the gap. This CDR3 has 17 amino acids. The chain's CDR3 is CASSQDERARANYGYTF. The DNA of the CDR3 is TGCGCCAGCAGCCAAGATGAGCGGGCCCGAGCTAACTATGGCTACACCTTC.

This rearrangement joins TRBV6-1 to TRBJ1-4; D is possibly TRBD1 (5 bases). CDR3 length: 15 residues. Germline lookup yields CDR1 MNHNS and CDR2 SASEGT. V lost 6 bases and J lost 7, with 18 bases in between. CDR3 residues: CASRHAEGASEKLFF. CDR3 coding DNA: TGTGCCAGCAGGCACGCTGAAGGGGCGAGTGAAAAACTGTTTTTT.